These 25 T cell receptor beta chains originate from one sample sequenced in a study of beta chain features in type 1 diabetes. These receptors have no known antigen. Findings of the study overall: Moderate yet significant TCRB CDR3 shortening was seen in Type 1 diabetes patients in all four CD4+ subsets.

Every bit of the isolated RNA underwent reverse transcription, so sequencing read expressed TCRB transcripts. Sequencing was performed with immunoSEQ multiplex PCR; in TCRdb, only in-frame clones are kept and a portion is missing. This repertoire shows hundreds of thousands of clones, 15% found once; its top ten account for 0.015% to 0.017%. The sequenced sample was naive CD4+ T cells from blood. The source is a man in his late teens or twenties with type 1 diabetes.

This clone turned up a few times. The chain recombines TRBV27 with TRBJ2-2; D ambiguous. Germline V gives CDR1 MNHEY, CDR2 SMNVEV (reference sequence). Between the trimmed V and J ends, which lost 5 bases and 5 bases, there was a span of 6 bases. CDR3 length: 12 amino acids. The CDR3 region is CASSPSTGELFF. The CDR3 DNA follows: TGTGCCAGCAGTCCCTCGACCGGGGAGCTGTTTTTT.

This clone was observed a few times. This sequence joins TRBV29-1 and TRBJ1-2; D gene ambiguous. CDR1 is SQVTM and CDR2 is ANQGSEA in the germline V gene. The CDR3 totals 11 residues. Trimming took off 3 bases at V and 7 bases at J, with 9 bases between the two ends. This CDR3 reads CSVDRESGYTF. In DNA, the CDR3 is TGCAGCGTTGATCGCGAATCTGGCTACACCTTC.

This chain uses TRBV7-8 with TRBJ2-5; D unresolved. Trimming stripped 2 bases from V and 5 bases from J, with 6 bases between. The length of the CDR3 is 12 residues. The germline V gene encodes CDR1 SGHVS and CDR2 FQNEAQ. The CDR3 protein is CASSLYMETQYF. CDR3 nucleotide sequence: TGTGCCAGCAGCTTATATATGGAGACCCAGTACTTC.

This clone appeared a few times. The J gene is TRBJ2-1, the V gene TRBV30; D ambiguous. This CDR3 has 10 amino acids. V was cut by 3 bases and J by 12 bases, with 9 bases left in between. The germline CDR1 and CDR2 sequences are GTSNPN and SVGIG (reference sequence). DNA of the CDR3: TGTGCCTGGAGCGTGACACGGCAGTTCTTC. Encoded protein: CAWSVTRQFF.

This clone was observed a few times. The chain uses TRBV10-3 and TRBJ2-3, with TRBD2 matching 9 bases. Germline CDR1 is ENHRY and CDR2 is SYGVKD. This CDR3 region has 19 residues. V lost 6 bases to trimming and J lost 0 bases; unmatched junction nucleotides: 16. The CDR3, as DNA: TGTGCCATCAGAAATTCCGACAATAGCGGGGGCCCTAGCACAGATACGCAGTATTTT. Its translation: CAIRNSDNSGGPSTDTQYF.

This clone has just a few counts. CDR3 loop: CASRPPLGHSNQPQHF. The CDR3 nucleotides are TGTGCCAGCAGGCCGCCGTTGGGGCATAGCAATCAGCCCCAGCATTTT. This chain joins TRBV28 and TRBJ1-5; weak D call: TRBD1 (5 bases). V was pared by 6 bases and J by 0 bases, with 15 bases between. Germline assignment: CDR1 MDHEN and CDR2 SYDVKM. This CDR3 spans 16 amino acids.

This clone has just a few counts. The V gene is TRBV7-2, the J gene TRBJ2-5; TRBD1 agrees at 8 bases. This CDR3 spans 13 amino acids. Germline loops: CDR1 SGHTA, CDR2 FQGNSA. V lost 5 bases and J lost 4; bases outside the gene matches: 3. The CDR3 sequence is CASSPGGGETQYF. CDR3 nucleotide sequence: TGTGCCAGCAGCCCAGGGGGCGGAGAGACCCAGTACTTC.

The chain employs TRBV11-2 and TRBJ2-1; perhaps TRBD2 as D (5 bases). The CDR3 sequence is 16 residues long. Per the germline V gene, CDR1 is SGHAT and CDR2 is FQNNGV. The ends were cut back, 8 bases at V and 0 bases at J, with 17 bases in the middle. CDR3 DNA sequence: TGTGCCAGCTCTACGACTACACCGAGCTCCTACAATGAGCAGTTCTTC. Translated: CASSTTTPSSYNEQFF.

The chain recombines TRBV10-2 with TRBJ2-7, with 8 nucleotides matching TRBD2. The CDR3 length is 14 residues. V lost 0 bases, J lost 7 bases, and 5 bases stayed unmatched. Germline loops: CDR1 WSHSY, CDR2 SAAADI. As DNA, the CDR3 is TGCGCCAGCAGTGAGTCCGGGAGGGCCGGGGAGCAGTACTTC. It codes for CASSESGRAGEQYF.

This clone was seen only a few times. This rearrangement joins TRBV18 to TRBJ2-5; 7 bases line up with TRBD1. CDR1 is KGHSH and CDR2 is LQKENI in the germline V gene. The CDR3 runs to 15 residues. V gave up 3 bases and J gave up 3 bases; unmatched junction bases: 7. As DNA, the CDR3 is TGTGCCAGCTCACCGCTCGGGACAGCAAAAGAGACCCAGTACTTC. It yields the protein CASSPLGTAKETQYF.

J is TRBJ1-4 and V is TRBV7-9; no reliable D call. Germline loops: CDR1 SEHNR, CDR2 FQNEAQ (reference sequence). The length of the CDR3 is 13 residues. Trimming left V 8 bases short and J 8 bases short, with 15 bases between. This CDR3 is CASRGNLPEKLFF. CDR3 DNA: TGTGCCAGCCGAGGAAACTTACCAGAAAAACTGTTTTTT.

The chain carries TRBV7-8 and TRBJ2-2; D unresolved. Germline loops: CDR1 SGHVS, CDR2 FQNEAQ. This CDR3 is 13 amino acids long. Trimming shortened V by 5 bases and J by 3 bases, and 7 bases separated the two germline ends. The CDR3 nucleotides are TGTGCCAGCAGCAAAGAGTACACCGGGGAGCTGTTTTTT. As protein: CASSKEYTGELFF.

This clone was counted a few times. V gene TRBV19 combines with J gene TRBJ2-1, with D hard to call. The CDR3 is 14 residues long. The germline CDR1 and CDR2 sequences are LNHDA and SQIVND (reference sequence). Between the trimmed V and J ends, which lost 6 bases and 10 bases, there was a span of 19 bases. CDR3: CASSVRLIASEQFF. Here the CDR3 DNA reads TGTGCCAGTAGCGTACGACTCATAGCATCCGAGCAGTTCTTC.

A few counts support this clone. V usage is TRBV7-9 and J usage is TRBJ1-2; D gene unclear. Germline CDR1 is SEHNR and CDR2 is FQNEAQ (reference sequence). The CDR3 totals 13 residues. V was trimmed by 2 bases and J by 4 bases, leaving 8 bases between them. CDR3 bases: TGTGCCAGCAGCTTAAGTGGGCTCTATGGCTACACCTTC. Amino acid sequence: CASSLSGLYGYTF.

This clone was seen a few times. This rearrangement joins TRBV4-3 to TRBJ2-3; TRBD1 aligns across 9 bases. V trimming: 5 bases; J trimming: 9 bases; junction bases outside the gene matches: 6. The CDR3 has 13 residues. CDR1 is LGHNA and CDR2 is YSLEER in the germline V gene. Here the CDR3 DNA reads TGCGCCAGCAGCGGCTCCGGGACAGGGACGCAGTATTTT. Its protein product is CASSGSGTGTQYF.

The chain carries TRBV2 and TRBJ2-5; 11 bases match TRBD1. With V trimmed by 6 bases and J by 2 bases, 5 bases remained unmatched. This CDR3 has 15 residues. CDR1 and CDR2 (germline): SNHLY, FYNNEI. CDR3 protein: CASSLGQGVQETQYF. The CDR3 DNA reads TGTGCCAGCAGCTTGGGACAGGGGGTTCAAGAGACCCAGTACTTC.

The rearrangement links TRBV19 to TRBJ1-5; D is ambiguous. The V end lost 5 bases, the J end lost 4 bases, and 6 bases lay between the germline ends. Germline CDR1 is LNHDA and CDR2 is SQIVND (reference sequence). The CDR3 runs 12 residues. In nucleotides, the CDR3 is TGTGCCAGTAGTGCAGGTAATCAGCCCCAGCATTTT. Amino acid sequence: CASSAGNQPQHF. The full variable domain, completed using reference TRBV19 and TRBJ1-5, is DGGITQSPKYLFRKEGQNVTLSCEQNLNHDAMYWYRQDPGQGLRLIYYSQIVNDFQKGDIAEGYSVSREKKESFPLTVTSAQKNPTAFYLCASSAGNQPQHFGDGTRLSIL.

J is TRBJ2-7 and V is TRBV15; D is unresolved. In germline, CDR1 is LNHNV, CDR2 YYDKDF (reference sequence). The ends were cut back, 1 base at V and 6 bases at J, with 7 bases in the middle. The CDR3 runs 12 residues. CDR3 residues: CATSRALGEQYF. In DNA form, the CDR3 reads TGTGCCACCAGCAGAGCGCTCGGCGAGCAGTACTTC.

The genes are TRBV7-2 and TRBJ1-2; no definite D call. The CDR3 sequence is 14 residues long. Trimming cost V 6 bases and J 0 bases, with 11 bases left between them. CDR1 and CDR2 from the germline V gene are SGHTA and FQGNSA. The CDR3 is CASSPYIANYGYTF. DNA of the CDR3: TGTGCCAGCAGTCCTTACATTGCTAACTATGGCTACACCTTC.

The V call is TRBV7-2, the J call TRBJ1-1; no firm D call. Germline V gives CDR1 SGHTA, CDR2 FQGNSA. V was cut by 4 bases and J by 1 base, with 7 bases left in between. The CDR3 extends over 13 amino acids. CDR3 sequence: CASSSSPNTEAFF. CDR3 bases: TGTGCCAGCAGCTCCTCTCCGAACACTGAAGCTTTCTTT.

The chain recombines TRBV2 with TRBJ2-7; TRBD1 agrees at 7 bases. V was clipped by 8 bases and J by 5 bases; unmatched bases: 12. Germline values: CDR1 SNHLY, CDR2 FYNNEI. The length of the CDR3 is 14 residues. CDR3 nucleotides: TGTGCCAGCGCAGGAGCACAGGGGTTCCACGAGCAGTACTTC. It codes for CASAGAQGFHEQYF.

The CDR3, as DNA: TGTGCCAGCAGCTTAGGCGGGAACTCCTACAATGAGCAGTTCTTC. It codes for CASSLGGNSYNEQFF. The chain is built from TRBV13 and TRBJ2-1; TRBD2 might be the D (5 bases). Germline CDR1 is PRHDT and CDR2 is FYEKMQ (reference sequence). The CDR3 spans 15 residues. The germline V and J ends were trimmed by 0 bases and 0 bases, with 6 bases remaining between them.

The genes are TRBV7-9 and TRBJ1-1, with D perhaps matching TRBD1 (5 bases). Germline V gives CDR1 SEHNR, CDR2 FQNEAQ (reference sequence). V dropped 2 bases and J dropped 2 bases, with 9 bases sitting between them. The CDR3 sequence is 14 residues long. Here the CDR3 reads CASSLWGSNTEAFF. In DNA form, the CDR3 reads TGTGCCAGCAGCTTATGGGGCAGTAACACTGAAGCTTTCTTT.

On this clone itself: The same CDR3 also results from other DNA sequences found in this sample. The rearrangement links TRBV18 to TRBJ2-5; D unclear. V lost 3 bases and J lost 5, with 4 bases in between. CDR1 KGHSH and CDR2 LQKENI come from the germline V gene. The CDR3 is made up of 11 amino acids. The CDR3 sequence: CASSPGETQYF. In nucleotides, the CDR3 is TGTGCCAGCTCACCCGGGGAGACCCAGTACTTC.

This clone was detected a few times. The CDR3 DNA is TGTGCCATCAGTGAAACTACTAGTCAGGGGAACTTTGGGCAGTTCTTC. Residues: CAISETTSQGNFGQFF. The rearrangement links TRBV10-3 to TRBJ2-1; D is possibly TRBD1 (6 bases). The V and J ends lost 3 bases and 12 bases respectively, with 24 bases between them. Germline V gives CDR1 ENHRY, CDR2 SYGVKD. CDR3 length: 16 amino acids.